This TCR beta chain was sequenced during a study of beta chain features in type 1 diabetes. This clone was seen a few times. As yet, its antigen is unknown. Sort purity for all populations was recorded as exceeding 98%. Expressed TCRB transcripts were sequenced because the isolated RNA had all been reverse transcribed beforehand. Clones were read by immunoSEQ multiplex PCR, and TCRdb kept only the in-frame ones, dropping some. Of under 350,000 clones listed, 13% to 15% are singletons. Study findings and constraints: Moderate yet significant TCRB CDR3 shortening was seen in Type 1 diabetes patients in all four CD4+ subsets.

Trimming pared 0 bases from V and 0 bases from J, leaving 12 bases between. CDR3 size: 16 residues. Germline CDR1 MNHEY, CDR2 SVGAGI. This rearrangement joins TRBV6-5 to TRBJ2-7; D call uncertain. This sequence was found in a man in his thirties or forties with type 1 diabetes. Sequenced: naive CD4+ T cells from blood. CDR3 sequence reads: CASSYSGVLSSYEQYF. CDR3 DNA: TGTGCCAGCAGTTACTCGGGCGTCCTTAGCTCCTACGAGCAGTACTTC.